This TCR beta chain is from a study of blood T cells in healthy people across ages. Study observations and caveats: Diversity was estimated from one million T cells, and these estimates were considered underestimates.

Extracted total RNA amounted to at least 6 micrograms for each sample. Trimming shortened V by 5 bases and J by 5 bases, and 25 bases separated the two germline ends. The germline gives CDR1 SGHTA, CDR2 FQGTGA. The length of the CDR3 is 18 residues. The authors ran a second PCR of about 6 to 11 cycles using a sample-barcoded 5' primer and a J-beta primer mix. Template switching added a 12-random-nucleotide identifier to every cDNA molecule. Researchers report that each sample yielded at least 2.5 million CDR3-containing paired-end reads. Via MiXCR, TCRdb re-called the 5' RACE reads, giving one row per CDR3 protein. The data contain around 710,000 distinct CDR3 sequences, around 40% of them singletons. This clonotype has more than one count but fewer than ten. Its specificity is not known.

The sequenced sample was blood. The receptor was derived from a woman aged 55-70 years in good health. The chain recombines TRBV7-3 with TRBJ2-1; D gene unclear. The CDR3 region is CASSPQVPGALWDNEQFF. The DNA for the CDR3 is TGTGCCAGCAGCCCCCAGGTCCCTGGCGCCCTATGGGACAATGAGCAGTTCTTC.